This entry is about one TCR beta chain. The antigen is unknown. Treatment specified: roughly 20 received Ad26.COV2.S at low or high dose, single or two shots; roughly 5 received placebo; per-sample allocation not given. Sampling happened 63 days after the first vaccine or placebo injection. An Ad26 vector expressing Wuhan-strain SARS-CoV-2 spike served as the vaccine. The entry originates in a study of Ad26.COV2.S vaccination and SARS-CoV-2 variants. Regarding the study as a whole: Analytic work on TCR breadth and depth might have understated the full extent of total T cell responses.

V lost 2 bases to trimming and J lost 2 bases, with 16 bases between them. CDR1 and CDR2 (germline): KGHSH, LQKENI. The CDR3 extends over 16 amino acids. The repertoire was sequenced with immunoSEQ multiplex PCR; TCRdb's copy has only in-frame clones and lacks some. The repertoire holds about 680,000 clones, with more than 80% as singletons. The TCR comes from a person aged 18 to 59 who received the Ad26.COV2.S COVID-19 vaccine or a placebo. The material sequenced was peripheral blood, taken in a trial of Ad26.COV2.S vaccine versus placebo. The V and J genes are TRBV18 and TRBJ2-7; possible D gene TRBD2, 6 bases. CDR3 loop: CASSPSDGGRAYEQYF. CDR3 DNA: TGTGCCAGCTCACCATCCGACGGAGGGCGGGCCTACGAGCAGTACTTC.